In this sample, the clone carrying this TCR beta chain turned up a few times. Bulk tumor gDNA, 450 to 600 ng per sample, served as the TCR template. Multiple biopsies spaced far apart were taken from each primary tumor during surgery. Patients with untreated, newly diagnosed non-small cell lung cancer underwent curative surgery. This CDR3 spans 14 amino acids. V lost 1 base, J lost 6 bases, and 5 bases stayed unmatched. Germline assignment: CDR1 SEHNR and CDR2 FQNEAQ (reference sequence). These data come from a study of immune heterogeneity within non-small cell lung tumors. Multiplex PCR relied on 32 V and 13 J primers to amplify TCR beta CDR3. TCRdb processed the multiplex PCR reads anew with MiXCR; each CDR3 protein has one entry. The table has about 20,000 distinct CDR3 sequences, over 25% seen once.

The genes are TRBV7-9 and TRBJ1-2, with 7 bases fitting TRBD1. Sequenced: lung tumor tissue. The sequence derives from a man aged 40-49 years with non-small cell lung cancer. This CDR3 reads CASSLVQGGDGYTF. In DNA form, the CDR3 reads TGTGCCAGCAGCTTAGTTCAGGGGGGCGATGGCTACACCTTC.